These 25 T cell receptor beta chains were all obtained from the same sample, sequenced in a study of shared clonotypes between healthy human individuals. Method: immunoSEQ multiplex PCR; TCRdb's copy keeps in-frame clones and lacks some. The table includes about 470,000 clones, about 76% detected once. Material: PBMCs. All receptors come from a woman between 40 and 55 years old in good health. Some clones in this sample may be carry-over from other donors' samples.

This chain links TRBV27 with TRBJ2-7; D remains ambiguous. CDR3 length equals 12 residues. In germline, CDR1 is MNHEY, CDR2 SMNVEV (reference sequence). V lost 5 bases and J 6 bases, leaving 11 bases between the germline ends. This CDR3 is CASSLPPGEQYF. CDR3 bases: TGTGCCAGCAGTCTCCCGCCTGGCGAGCAGTACTTC.

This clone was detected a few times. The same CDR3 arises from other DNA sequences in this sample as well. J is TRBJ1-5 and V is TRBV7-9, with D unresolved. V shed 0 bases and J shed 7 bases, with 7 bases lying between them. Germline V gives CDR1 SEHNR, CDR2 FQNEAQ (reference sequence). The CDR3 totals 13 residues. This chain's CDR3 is CASSLAGSQPQHF. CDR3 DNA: TGTGCCAGCAGCTTAGCAGGGTCCCAGCCCCAGCATTTT.

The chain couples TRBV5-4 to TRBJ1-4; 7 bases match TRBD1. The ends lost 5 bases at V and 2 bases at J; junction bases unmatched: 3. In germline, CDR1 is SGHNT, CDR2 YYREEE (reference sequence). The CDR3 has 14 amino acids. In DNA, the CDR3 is TGTGCCAGCAGACGACAGGGCACTAATGAAAAACTGTTTTTT. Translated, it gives CASRRQGTNEKLFF.

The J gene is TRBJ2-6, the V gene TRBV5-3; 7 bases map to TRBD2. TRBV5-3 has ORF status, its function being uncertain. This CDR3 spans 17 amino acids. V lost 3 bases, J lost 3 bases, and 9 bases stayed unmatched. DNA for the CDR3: TGTGCCAGAAGCTCCGACGGGAGGCCGTTTGGGGCCAACGTCCTGACTTTC. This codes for CARSSDGRPFGANVLTF.

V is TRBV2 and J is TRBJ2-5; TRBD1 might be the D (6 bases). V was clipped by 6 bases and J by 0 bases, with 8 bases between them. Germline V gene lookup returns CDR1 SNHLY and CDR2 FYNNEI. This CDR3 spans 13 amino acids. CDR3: CASSRDNQETQYF. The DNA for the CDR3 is TGTGCCAGCAGCAGGGACAACCAAGAGACCCAGTACTTC.

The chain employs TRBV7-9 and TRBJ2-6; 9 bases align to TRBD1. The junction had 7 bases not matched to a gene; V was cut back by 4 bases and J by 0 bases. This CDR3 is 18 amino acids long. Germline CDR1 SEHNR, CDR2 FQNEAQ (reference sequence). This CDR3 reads CASSSGTGPNSGANVLTF. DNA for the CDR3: TGTGCCAGCAGCTCGGGGACAGGGCCGAACTCTGGGGCCAACGTCCTGACTTTC.

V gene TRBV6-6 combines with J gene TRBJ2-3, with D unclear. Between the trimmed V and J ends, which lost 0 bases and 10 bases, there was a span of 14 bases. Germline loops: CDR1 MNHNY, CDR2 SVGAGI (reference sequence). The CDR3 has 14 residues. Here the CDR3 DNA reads TGTGCCAGCAGTTACTCCGGCGATTCTAGGGCGCAGTATTTT. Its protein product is CASSYSGDSRAQYF.

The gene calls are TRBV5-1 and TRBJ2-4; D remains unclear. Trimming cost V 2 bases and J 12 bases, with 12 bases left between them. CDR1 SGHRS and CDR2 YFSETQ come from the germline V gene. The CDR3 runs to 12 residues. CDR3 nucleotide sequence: TGCGCCAGCAGCTTAAGTGGGTACCCTCAGTACTTC. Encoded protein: CASSLSGYPQYF.

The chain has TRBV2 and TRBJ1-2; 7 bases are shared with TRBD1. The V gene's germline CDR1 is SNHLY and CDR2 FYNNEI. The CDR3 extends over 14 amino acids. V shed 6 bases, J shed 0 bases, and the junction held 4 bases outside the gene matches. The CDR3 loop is CASRGQQTNYGYTF. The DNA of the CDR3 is TGTGCCAGCAGGGGACAGCAGACTAACTATGGCTACACCTTC.

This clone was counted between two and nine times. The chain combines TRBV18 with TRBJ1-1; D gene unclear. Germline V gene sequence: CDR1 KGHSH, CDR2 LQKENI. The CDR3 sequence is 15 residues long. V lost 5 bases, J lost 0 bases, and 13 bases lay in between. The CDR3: CASSISPGLNTEAFF. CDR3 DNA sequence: TGTGCCAGCTCAATCTCACCGGGCCTGAACACTGAAGCTTTCTTT.

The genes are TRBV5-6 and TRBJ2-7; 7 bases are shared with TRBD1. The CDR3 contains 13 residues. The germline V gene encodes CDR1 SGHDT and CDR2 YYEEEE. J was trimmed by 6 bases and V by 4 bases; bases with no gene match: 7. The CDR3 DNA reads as TGTGCCAGCAGCCCGACAGGGTTAGGCGAGCAGTACTTC. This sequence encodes CASSPTGLGEQYF.

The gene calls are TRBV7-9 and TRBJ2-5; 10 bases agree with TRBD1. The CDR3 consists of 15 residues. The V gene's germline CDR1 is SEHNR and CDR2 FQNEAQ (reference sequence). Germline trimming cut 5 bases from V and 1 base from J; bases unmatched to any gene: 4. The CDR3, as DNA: TGTGCCAGCAGCCTCGGACAGGGGGTCCAAGAGACCCAGTACTTC. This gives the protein CASSLGQGVQETQYF.

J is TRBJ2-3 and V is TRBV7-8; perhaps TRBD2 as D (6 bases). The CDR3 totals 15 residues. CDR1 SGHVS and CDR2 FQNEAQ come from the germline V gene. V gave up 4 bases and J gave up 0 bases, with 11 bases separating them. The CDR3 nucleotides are TGTGCCAGCAGCTCCCCAGGGACTAGCACAGATACGCAGTATTTT. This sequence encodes CASSSPGTSTDTQYF.

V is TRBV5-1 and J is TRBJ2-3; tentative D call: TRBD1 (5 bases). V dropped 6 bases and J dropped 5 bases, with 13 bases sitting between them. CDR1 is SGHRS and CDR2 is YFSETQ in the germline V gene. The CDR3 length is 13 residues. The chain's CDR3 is CASTGRVGDTQYF. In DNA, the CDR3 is TGCGCCAGCACCGGCAGGGTCGGAGATACGCAGTATTTT.

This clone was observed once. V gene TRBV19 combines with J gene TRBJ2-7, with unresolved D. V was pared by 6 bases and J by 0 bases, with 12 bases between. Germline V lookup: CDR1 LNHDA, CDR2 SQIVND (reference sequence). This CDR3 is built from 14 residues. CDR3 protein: CASSHLSNSYEQYF. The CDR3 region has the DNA TGTGCCAGTAGCCACCTCTCAAACTCCTACGAGCAGTACTTC.

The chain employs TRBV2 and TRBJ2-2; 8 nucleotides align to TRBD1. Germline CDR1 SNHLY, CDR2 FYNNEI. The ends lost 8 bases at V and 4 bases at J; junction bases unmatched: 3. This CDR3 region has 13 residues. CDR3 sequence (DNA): TGTGCCAGCGAGACAGGGGCCACCGGGGAGCTGTTTTTT. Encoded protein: CASETGATGELFF.

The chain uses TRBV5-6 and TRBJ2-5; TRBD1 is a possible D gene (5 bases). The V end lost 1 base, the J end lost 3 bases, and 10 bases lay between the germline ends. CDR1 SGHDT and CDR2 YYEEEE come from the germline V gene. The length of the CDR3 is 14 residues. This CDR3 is CASSLYGAEETQYF. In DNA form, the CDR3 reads TGTGCCAGCAGCTTGTATGGGGCGGAAGAGACCCAGTACTTC.

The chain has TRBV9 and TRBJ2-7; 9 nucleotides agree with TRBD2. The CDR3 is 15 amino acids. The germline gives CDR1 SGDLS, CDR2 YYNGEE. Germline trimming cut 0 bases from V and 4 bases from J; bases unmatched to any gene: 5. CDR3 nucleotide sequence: TGTGCCAGCAGCGTAGGACTAGCGGACAAATACGAGCAGTACTTC. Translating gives CASSVGLADKYEQYF. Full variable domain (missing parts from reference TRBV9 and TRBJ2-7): DSGVTQTPKHLITATGQRVTLRCSPRSGDLSVYWYQQSLDQGLQFLIQYYNGEERAKGNILERFSAQQFPDLHSELNLSSLELGDSALYFCASSVGLADKYEQYFGPGTRLTVT.

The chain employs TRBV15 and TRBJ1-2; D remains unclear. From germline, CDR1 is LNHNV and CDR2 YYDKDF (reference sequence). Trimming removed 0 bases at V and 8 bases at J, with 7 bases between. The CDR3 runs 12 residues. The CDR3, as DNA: TGTGCCACCAGCAGAGACCCCGGGGGCTACACCTTC. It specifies CATSRDPGGYTF.

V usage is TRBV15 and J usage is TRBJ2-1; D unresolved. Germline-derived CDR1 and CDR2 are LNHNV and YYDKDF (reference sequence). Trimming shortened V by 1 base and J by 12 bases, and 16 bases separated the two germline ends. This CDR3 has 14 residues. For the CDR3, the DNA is TGTGCCACCAGCAGAGGAGAGTTGAGGATACGGCAGTTCTTC. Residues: CATSRGELRIRQFF.

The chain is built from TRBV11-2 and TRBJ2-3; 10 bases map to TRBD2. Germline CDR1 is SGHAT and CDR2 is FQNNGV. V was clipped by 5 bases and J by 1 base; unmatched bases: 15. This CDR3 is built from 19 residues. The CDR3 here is CASSLGPKASGRRTDTQYF. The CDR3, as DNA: TGTGCCAGCAGCCTAGGCCCCAAAGCTAGCGGGAGACGCACAGATACGCAGTATTTT.

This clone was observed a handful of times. CDR3 residues: CASSLLAGGGYTF. The DNA of the CDR3 is TGTGCCAGCAGTTTATTGGCAGGAGGGGGCTACACCTTC. The chain carries TRBV28 and TRBJ1-2; D is undetermined. The CDR3 totals 13 residues. Trimming stripped 1 base from V and 8 bases from J, with 11 bases between. Germline V gene data show CDR1 as MDHEN and CDR2 as SYDVKM.

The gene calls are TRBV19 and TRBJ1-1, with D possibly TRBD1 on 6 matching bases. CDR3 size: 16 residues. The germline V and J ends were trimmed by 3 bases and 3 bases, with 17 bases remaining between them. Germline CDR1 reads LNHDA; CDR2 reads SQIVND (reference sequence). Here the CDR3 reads CASSIDGQLGYTEAFF. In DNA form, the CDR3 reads TGTGCCAGTAGTATTGACGGACAGCTCGGATACACTGAAGCTTTCTTT.

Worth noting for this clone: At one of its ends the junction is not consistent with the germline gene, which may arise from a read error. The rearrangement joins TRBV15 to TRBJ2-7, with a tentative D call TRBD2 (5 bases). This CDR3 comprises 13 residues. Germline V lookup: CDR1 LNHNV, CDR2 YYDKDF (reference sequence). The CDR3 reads CVTRPGTTYEQYF. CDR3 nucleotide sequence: TGTGTCACCAGACCGGGAACCACCTACGAGCAGTACTTC. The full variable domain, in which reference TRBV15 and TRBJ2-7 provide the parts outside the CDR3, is DAMVIQNPRYQVTQFGKPVTLSCSQTLNHNVMYWYQQKSSQAPKLLFHYYDKDFNNEADTPDNFQSRRPNTSFCFLDIRSPGLGDTAMYLCVTRPGTTYEQYFGPGTRLTVT.

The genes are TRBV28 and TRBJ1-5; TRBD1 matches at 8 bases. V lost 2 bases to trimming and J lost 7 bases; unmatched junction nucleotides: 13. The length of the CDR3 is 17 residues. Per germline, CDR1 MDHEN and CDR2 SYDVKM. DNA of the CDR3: TGTGCCAGCAGTTTACTTGATTGGGACAGGAGGGACCAGCCCCAGCATTTT. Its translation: CASSLLDWDRRDQPQHF.